This is a list of T cell receptor beta chains from one sample in a study of OX40 agonist ivuxolimab in advanced cancers. Assay used: immunoSEQ multiplex PCR; TCRdb lists only in-frame clones, some missing. This table holds 50,000 to 65,000 clones, approximately 90% found once. This specimen consisted of CD4+ or CD8+ T cells sorted from blood, obtained in a trial of the OX40 agonist ivuxolimab. The receptors derive from an adult with an advanced solid tumor such as melanoma, head and neck, liver or kidney cancer. The CDR3 runs from the conserved cysteine through the conserved F or W. Each record gives: J gene, V gene, D gene, clone size, CDR3 DNA, CDR3 protein. A D gene is named only where the DNA matches it firmly. The listing skips clone size in some rows; elsewhere it reads once, few, many or a size class.

>TRBJ1-2|TRBV19|TRBD1|NA
TGTGCCAGTAGTACCAGACAGGGGTTCCCCGGGGGCTACACCTTC
CASSTRQGFPGGYTF
>TRBJ2-7|TRBV7-2|TRBD1|once
TGTGCCAGCAGCCCCGATCCAGGGTACAGGGGCGAGCAGTACTTC
CASSPDPGYRGEQYF
>TRBJ2-3|TRBV19|TRBD1|NA
TGTGCCAGTAGTATTACAGGGGAACGCACAGATACGCAGTATTTT
CASSITGERTDTQYF
>TRBJ2-5|TRBV11-1|NA|once
TGTGCCAGCAGCTTCGTTGGGGGAGAGACCCAGTACTTC
CASSFVGGETQYF
>TRBJ1-1|TRBV9|NA|NA
TGTGCCAGCAGCGCAGACGACCAGGGTTTCACTGAAGCTTTCTTT
CASSADDQGFTEAFF
>TRBJ1-1|TRBV18|TRBD1|NA
TGTGCCAGCTCACCTCTTGGGACAGATCGGGATTGGGGAGCTTTCTTT
CASSPLGTDRDWGAFF
>TRBJ1-2|TRBV4-3|TRBD1|NA
TGCGCCAGCAGCCAAGCGGACAGGGGGTCGGACTATGGCTACACCTTC
CASSQADRGSDYGYTF
>TRBJ1-2|TRBV7-8|NA|NA
TGTGCCAGCAGCTTAGAATACCCCCGTGCCTATGGCTACACCTTC
CASSLEYPRAYGYTF
>TRBJ2-1|TRBV4-3|NA|NA
TGCGCCAGCAGCCAAGGGACCGCATATGAGCAGTTCTTC
CASSQGTAYEQFF
>TRBJ2-2|TRBV6-5|NA|NA
TGTGCCAGCAGTTTAAATGGGGGTGGGGAGCTGTTTTTT
CASSLNGGGELFF
>TRBJ2-3|TRBV15|NA|NA
TGTGCCACCAGCAGAGATATGGGGGTTCACACAGATACGCAGTATTTT
CATSRDMGVHTDTQYF
>TRBJ2-1|TRBV7-9|TRBD2|once
TGTGCCAGCAGCTCCGGCGTGGCTAGCGGGGGGAGTTACAATGAGCAGTTCTTC
CASSSGVASGGSYNEQFF
>TRBJ2-7|TRBV13|NA|NA
TGTGCCAGCAGTCCCAGGGGCGGGCCCTCCTACGAGCAGTACTTC
CASSPRGGPSYEQYF
>TRBJ2-3|TRBV7-2|NA|NA
TGTGCCAGCAGCCTGATTCAGGGAGATACGCAGTATTTT
CASSLIQGDTQYF
>TRBJ2-7|TRBV5-1|NA|NA
TGCGCCAGCTCAGGAAGGCTAGGTTCCGAGCAGTACTTC
CASSGRLGSEQYF
>TRBJ1-4|TRBV5-1|NA|NA
TGCGCCAGCAGCTACCCACAGGAAACAACTAATGAAAAACTGTTTTTT
CASSYPQETTNEKLFF
>TRBJ1-3|TRBV2|TRBD1|NA
TGTGCCAGCTCTTGGGACAGCCGCTCTGGAAACACCATATATTTT
CASSWDSRSGNTIYF
>TRBJ1-1|TRBV6-6|NA|NA
TGTGCCACCTCAGAGGCTGAAGCTTTCTTT
CATSEAEAFF
>TRBJ2-1|TRBV9|NA|NA
TGTGCCAGCAGCTCCGGGGGGCTAGCGAGTCCCTACAATGAGCAGTTCTTC
CASSSGGLASPYNEQFF
>TRBJ1-1|TRBV7-9|NA|NA
TGTGCCAGCAGCTTATTGGCGGGGAACACTGAAGCTTTCTTT
CASSLLAGNTEAFF
>TRBJ2-3|TRBV7-3|TRBD2|NA
TGTGCCAGCAGCTTAAGCGGGAGGACCACAGATACGCAGTATTTT
CASSLSGRTTDTQYF
>TRBJ2-3|TRBV5-4|NA|NA
TGTGCCAGCAGCTTGGGCCCTCCGGGGACAGATACGCAGTATTTT
CASSLGPPGTDTQYF
>TRBJ1-1|TRBV4-1|TRBD1|NA
TGCGCCAGCAGCCAATGGGGACAGGGAAACACTGAAGCTTTCTTT
CASSQWGQGNTEAFF
>TRBJ1-3|TRBV5-1|NA|NA
TGCGCCAGCAGCGGGGACCCAACCAACTCTGGAAACACCATATATTTT
CASSGDPTNSGNTIYF
>TRBJ2-1|TRBV7-3|NA|NA
TGTGCCAGCAGTCCGGACCTCCTCTACAATGAGCAGTTCTTC
CASSPDLLYNEQFF
>TRBJ1-6|TRBV27|TRBD1|few
TGTGCCAGCAGTTTACAGGGGGCCAGGTCACCCCTCCACTTT
CASSLQGARSPLHF
>TRBJ2-1|TRBV18|TRBD2|NA
TGTGCCAGCTCCCCGGGACTAGCGGGAGTCGTCGACAATGAGCAGTTCTTC
CASSPGLAGVVDNEQFF
>TRBJ2-3|TRBV9|TRBD1|NA
TGTGCCAGCAGCGCCGACAGGGGGGCTACAGATACGCAGTATTTT
CASSADRGATDTQYF
>TRBJ1-1|TRBV5-8|TRBD1|NA
TGTGCCAGCAGCTTGGCCCCGGACAGGGTCGACACTGAAGCTTTCTTT
CASSLAPDRVDTEAFF
>TRBJ2-7|TRBV27|NA|NA
TGTGCCAGCAGTTCCGGGCGGGCCTCCTACGAGCAGTACTTC
CASSSGRASYEQYF
>TRBJ2-1|TRBV19|TRBD2|NA
TGTGCCAGTAGTATAGACCTCAAGGGACTAGCGCCTTACAATGAGCAGTTCTTC
CASSIDLKGLAPYNEQFF
>TRBJ2-1|TRBV5-6|NA|NA
TGTGCCAGCAGCTTGGACACAGGGAGGCCGGGAAATGAGCAGTTCTTC
CASSLDTGRPGNEQFF
>TRBJ1-2|TRBV6-5|TRBD1|NA
TGTGCCAGCAGTACAGGGGACTATGGCTACACCTTC
CASSTGDYGYTF
>TRBJ2-7|TRBV27|TRBD1|NA
TGTGCCAGCAGTTTAGACAGGGTTCATTTCGAGCAGTACTTC
CASSLDRVHFEQYF
>TRBJ1-1|TRBV10-3|NA|NA
TGTGCCATCAGCCCGTTTGACAGGAACACTGAAGCTTTCTTT
CAISPFDRNTEAFF
>TRBJ1-1|TRBV14|NA|NA
TGTGCCAGCAGCCACCTTGACGCAGGGGAAACTGAAGCTTTCTTT
CASSHLDAGETEAFF
>TRBJ2-7|TRBV2|NA|NA
TGTGCCAACCACAGGGTAGGCTACGAGCAGTACTTC
CANHRVGYEQYF
>TRBJ1-1|TRBV5-6|NA|NA
TGTGCCAGCAGCTTAGGTTGGGGGCCGGGCACTGAAGCTTTCTTT
CASSLGWGPGTEAFF